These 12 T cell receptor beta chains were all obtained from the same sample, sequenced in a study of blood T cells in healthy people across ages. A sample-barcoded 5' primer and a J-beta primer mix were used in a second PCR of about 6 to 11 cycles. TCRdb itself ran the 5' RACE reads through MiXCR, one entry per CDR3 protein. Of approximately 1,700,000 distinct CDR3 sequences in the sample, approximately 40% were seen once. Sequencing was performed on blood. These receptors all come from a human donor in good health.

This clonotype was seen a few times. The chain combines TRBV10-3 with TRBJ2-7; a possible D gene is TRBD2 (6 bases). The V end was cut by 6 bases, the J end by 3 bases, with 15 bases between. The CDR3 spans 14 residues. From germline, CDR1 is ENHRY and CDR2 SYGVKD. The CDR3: CAIRTSGLIYEQYF. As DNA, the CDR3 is TGTGCCATCAGAACCTCGGGACTGATCTACGAGCAGTACTTC.

The DNA of the CDR3 is TGTGCCACCAGTGATGAGAGTCTGGCCGGCACAGATACGCAGTATTTT. Translation gives CATSDESLAGTDTQYF. The V and J genes are TRBV24-1 and TRBJ2-3, with D unclear. CDR1 is KGHDR, CDR2 SFDVKD, per germline. The CDR3 consists of 16 residues. Trimming stripped 3 bases from V and 1 base from J, with 13 bases between.

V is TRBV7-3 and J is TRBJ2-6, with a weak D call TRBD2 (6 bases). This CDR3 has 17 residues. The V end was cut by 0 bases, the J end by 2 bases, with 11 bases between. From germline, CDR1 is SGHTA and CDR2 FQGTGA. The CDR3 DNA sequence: TGTGCCAGCAGCTTAACAGGAGGGACGGCTGGGGCCAACGTCCTGACTTTC. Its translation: CASSLTGGTAGANVLTF.

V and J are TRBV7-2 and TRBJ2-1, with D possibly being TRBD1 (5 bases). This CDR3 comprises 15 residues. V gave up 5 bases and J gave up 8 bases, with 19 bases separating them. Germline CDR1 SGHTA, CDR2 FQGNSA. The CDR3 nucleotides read TGTGCCAGCAGCCGGTTGGCAGGGAAAGGCGATGAGCAGTTCTTC. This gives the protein CASSRLAGKGDEQFF.

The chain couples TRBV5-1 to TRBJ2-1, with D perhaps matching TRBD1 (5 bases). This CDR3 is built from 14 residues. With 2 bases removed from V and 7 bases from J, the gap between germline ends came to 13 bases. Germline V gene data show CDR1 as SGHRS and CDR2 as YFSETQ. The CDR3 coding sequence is TGCGCCAGCAGCTTAACCTCCACAGGAAATGAGCAGTTCTTC. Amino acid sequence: CASSLTSTGNEQFF.

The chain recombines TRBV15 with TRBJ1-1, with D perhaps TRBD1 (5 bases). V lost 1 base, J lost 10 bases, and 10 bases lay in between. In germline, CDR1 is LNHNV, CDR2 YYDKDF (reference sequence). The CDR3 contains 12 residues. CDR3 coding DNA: TGTGCCACCAGCAGAGTGCAGGGTGCAGCTTTCTTT. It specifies CATSRVQGAAFF.

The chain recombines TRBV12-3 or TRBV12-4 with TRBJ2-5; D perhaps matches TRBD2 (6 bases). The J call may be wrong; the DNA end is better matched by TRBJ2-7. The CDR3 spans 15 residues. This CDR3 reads CASSLARGLGDEQYF. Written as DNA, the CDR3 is TGTGCCAGCAGTTTAGCGCGGGGCCTCGGGGACGAGCAGTACTTC.

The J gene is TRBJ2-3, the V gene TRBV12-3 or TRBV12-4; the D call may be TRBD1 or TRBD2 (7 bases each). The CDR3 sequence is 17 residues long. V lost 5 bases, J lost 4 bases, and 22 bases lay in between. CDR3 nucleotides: TGTGCCAGCAGTGACAGGGAGGGAGGTTCAAACGCAGATACGCAGTATTTT. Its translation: CASSDREGGSNADTQYF.

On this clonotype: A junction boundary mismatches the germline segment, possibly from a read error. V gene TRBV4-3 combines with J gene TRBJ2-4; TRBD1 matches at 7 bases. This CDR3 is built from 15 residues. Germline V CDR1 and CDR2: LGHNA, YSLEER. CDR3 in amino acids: CASSPDRASLNIPYF. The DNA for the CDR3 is TGCGCCAGCAGCCCCGACAGGGCTAGCTTAAACATTCCGTACTTC.

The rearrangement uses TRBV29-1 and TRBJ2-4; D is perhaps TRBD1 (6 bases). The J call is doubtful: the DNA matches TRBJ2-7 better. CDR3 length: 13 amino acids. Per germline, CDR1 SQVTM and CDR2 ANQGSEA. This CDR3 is CSVVVGRDTEQYF. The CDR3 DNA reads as TGCAGCGTTGTGGTTGGCAGGGACACCGAGCAGTACTTC.

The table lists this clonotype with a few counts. CDR3 residues: CSASGVGRDGRFSGYTF. CDR3 nucleotides: TGCAGTGCTAGTGGGGTCGGCCGGGATGGGAGGTTTAGCGGCTACACCTTC. The chain has TRBV20-1 and TRBJ1-2; D is undetermined. Germline-derived CDR1 and CDR2 are DFQATT and SNEGSKA (reference sequence). V was cut by 3 bases and J by 8 bases, with 28 bases left in between. This CDR3 contains 17 residues.

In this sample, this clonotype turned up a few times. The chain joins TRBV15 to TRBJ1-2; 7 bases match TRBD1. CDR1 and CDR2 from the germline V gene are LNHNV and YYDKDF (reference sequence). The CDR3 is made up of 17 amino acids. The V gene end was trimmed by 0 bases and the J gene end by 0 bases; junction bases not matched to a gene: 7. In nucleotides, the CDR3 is TGTGCCACCAGCAGAGATACTTCCGGGACAGCTAACTATGGCTACACCTTC. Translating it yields CATSRDTSGTANYGYTF.